The next 32 T cell receptor beta chains were all read from a single sample in a study of blood T cell repertoires in COVID-19 (dated by TCRdb to 2018 to 2020). Library prep was done by the immunoSEQ multiplex PCR assay. TCRdb holds this immuneACCESS table with in-frame rearrangements only. Some clones are missing; in checked studies, unresolved V genes explain under half, and the rest has no known cause. The sample table shows roughly 250,000 clones, and 88% are seen once. The ten largest clones represent just under 1% of the sample. The sample was peripheral blood. The source of these receptors is a woman in her thirties or forties who had recovered from COVID-19.

In this sample, this clone turned up once. This chain links TRBV5-1 with TRBJ1-3; the D gene is possibly TRBD1 (5 bases). The CDR3 covers 14 residues. V lost 4 bases and J 0 bases, leaving 8 bases between the germline ends. From germline, CDR1 is SGHRS and CDR2 YFSETQ. The CDR3 nucleotides are TGCGCCAGCAGCCGGGACTCCTCTGGAAACACCATATATTTT. Its protein is CASSRDSSGNTIYF.

This chain links TRBV18 with TRBJ2-6, with unresolved D. The V end was cut by 3 bases, the J end by 0 bases, with 12 bases between. The CDR3 sequence is 17 residues long. Germline values: CDR1 KGHSH, CDR2 LQKENI. Here the CDR3 DNA reads TGTGCCAGCTCACCCCAGGCAGGCAACTCTGGGGCCAACGTCCTGACTTTC. It encodes CASSPQAGNSGANVLTF.

This clone was seen once. The chain joins TRBV7-2 to TRBJ2-3; 7 bases line up with TRBD2. This CDR3 contains 15 residues. The V gene's germline CDR1 is SGHTA and CDR2 FQGNSA. The J segment lost 5 bases and the V segment lost 2 bases, leaving 7 bases of the junction unmatched. The CDR3 loop reads CASSLPGTNKDTQYF. In DNA form, the CDR3 reads TGTGCCAGCAGCTTACCCGGGACTAATAAAGATACGCAGTATTTT.

The chain is built from TRBV21-1 and TRBJ1-5. TRBV21-1 is termed a pseudogene. CDR3 size: 17 residues. The DNA of the CDR3 is TGTGCCAGCAGCCCCCAAGGGGGGGGAGGCGGCAATCAGCCCCAGCATTTT. The encoded protein is CASSPQGGGGGNQPQHF.

The chain has TRBV5-6 and TRBJ2-7, with D perhaps TRBD1 (5 bases). Trimming shortened V by 1 base and J by 5 bases, and 16 bases separated the two germline ends. The germline gives CDR1 SGHDT, CDR2 YYEEEE. The CDR3 is 15 amino acids. CDR3 amino acids: CASSLSSGYGHEQYV. CDR3 DNA sequence: TGTGCCAGCAGCTTGTCGTCAGGGTACGGCCACGAGCAGTACGTC.

This clone occurred a few times. The chain employs TRBV6-1 and TRBJ2-7, with a tentative D call TRBD2 (5 bases). V was pared by 1 base and J by 0 bases, with 10 bases between. Germline CDR1 MNHNS, CDR2 SASEGT. The CDR3 spans 15 residues. The CDR3 coding sequence is TGTGCCAGCAGTGAAGTAGGACGGGACTCCTACGAGCAGTACTTC. Its translation is CASSEVGRDSYEQYF.

The sample holds one count of this clone. This chain uses TRBV6-2 or TRBV6-3 with TRBJ1-1; 12 nucleotides agree with TRBD1. CDR3 length equals 17 residues. Germline loops: CDR1 MNHEY, CDR2 SVGEGT. V gave up 2 bases and J gave up 11 bases; unmatched junction bases: 15. CDR3 region: CASSYVPGQGAPDTAFF. CDR3 DNA sequence: TGTGCCAGCAGTTACGTTCCGGGACAGGGGGCCCCTGATACGGCTTTCTTT.

The chain carries TRBV9 and TRBJ1-2, with TRBD1 matching over 11 bases. Germline V lookup: CDR1 SGDLS, CDR2 YYNGEE. The CDR3 covers 14 residues. The V segment lost 2 bases and the J segment 6 bases; nucleotides outside the gene matches: 3. The CDR3 protein is CASSVGTGGDGYTF. CDR3 coding DNA: TGTGCCAGCAGCGTGGGGACAGGGGGAGATGGCTACACCTTC.

The rearrangement uses TRBV6-2 or TRBV6-3 and TRBJ2-7, with 7 positions matching TRBD1. Germline V gives CDR1 MNHEY, CDR2 SVGEGT. With 6 bases clipped from V and 3 bases from J, the junction kept 5 bases outside the gene matches. CDR3 length equals 13 residues. CDR3 amino acids: CASSQDRLYEQYF. In DNA form, the CDR3 reads TGTGCCAGCAGCCAGGACAGGCTCTACGAGCAGTACTTC.

The chain joins TRBV29-1 to TRBJ1-1, with D perhaps TRBD1 (6 bases). Germline values: CDR1 SQVTM, CDR2 ANQGSEA. V was cut by 4 bases and J by 7 bases, with 19 bases left in between. The CDR3 runs 14 residues. The CDR3 region has the DNA TGCAGCGTTGCGACCCTGGGGGCAGTGGGTGAAGCTTTCTTT. Translating gives CSVATLGAVGEAFF. Looking up the rest from reference TRBV29-1 and TRBJ1-1 gives the full variable domain: SAVISQKPSRDICQRGTSLTIQCQVDSQVTMMFWYRQQPGQSLTLIATANQGSEATYESGFVIDKFPISRPNLTFSTLTVSNMSPEDSSIYLCSVATLGAVGEAFFGQGTRLTVV.

This rearrangement joins TRBV9 to TRBJ1-2; TRBD1 agrees at 7 bases. CDR3 size: 18 residues. Germline trimming cut 5 bases from V and 5 bases from J; bases unmatched to any gene: 21. Germline V gene data show CDR1 as SGDLS and CDR2 as YYNGEE. The DNA for the CDR3 is TGTGCCAGCAGACTCATAAGGACAGGCGACGCCGTGGGGTATGGCTACACCTTC. Its translation is CASRLIRTGDAVGYGYTF.

This rearrangement joins TRBV4-3 to TRBJ1-6; no firm D call. Trimming cost V 5 bases and J 7 bases, with 15 bases left between them. There are 15 residues in the CDR3. CDR1 and CDR2 from the germline V gene are LGHNA and YSLEER. This CDR3 reads CASSYNGGVNSPLHF. The DNA of the CDR3 is TGCGCCAGCAGCTATAACGGCGGGGTGAATTCACCCCTCCACTTT.

The V and J genes are TRBV15 and TRBJ2-3; 10 bases are a match to TRBD2. J lost 6 bases, V lost 0 bases, and 9 bases had no gene match. The CDR3 is 17 amino acids. CDR1 is LNHNV, CDR2 YYDKDF, per germline (reference sequence). CDR3 sequence: CATSRDRTSGGGDTQYF. The DNA for the CDR3 is TGTGCCACCAGCAGAGACCGGACTAGCGGTGGGGGGGATACGCAGTATTTT.

Comment on this clone: Other DNA sequences within the sample encode an identical CDR3. The chain uses TRBV9 and TRBJ2-3; 10 bases line up with TRBD2. Germline trimming cut 0 bases from V and 2 bases from J; bases unmatched to any gene: 3. The CDR3 totals 16 residues. Per germline, CDR1 SGDLS and CDR2 YYNGEE. CDR3 protein: CASSVGTSGSTDTQYF. DNA of the CDR3: TGTGCCAGCAGCGTAGGGACTAGCGGATCCACAGATACGCAGTATTTT.

The chain is built from TRBV7-2 and TRBJ2-1; possible D gene TRBD1, 5 bases. CDR1 is SGHTA and CDR2 is FQGNSA in the germline V gene. The V gene lost 4 bases and the J gene lost 9 bases, with 16 bases spanning the gap. The CDR3 runs to 14 residues. The CDR3 here is CASSSRPGFVEQFF. Written as DNA, the CDR3 is TGTGCCAGCAGCTCCCGCCCAGGGTTTGTTGAGCAGTTCTTC.

About this clone itself: Its ends do not fully match the called genes, so a read error is possible. This chain connects TRBV2 to TRBJ2-7, with 8 nucleotides matching TRBD2. Germline V gene data show CDR1 as SNHLY and CDR2 as FYNNEI. The CDR3 totals 14 residues. CDR3 coding DNA: TGTGCCAGCAGTGCCCGGGGGGGCTCCTACGAGCAGCACTTC. Its translation: CASSARGGSYEQHF.

The chain recombines TRBV7-2 with TRBJ2-5, with 13 bases identical to TRBD2. Germline CDR1 is SGHTA and CDR2 is FQGNSA. This CDR3 is built from 18 residues. V shed 2 bases and J 4 bases; nucleotides not matched to a gene: 10. CDR3 region: CASSLRTSGGGKRETQYF. DNA of the CDR3: TGTGCCAGCAGCTTAAGGACTAGCGGGGGAGGGAAAAGAGAGACCCAGTACTTC.

The chain couples TRBV6-5 to TRBJ2-1; 14 nucleotides match TRBD2. Per germline, CDR1 MNHEY and CDR2 SVGAGI. Trimming at V came to 2 bases and at J to 10 bases, leaving 7 bases not matched to a gene. The CDR3 has 16 amino acids. The CDR3 DNA is TGTGCCAGCAGTTACCCGGGGACTAGCGGGAGAGGGGAGCAGTTCTTC. Protein sequence: CASSYPGTSGRGEQFF.

This sequence joins TRBV7-2 and TRBJ2-6, with D possibly being TRBD1 (5 bases). The CDR3 runs 16 residues. The germline V and J ends were trimmed by 10 bases and 5 bases, with 21 bases remaining between them. Germline V gene sequence: CDR1 SGHTA, CDR2 FQGNSA. The CDR3 nucleotides are TGTGCCACCCTACTGGGGCCTAACCTCTGGGCCAACGTCCTGACTTTC. Encoded protein: CATLLGPNLWANVLTF.

The chain combines TRBV18 with TRBJ2-1, with 7 bases aligning to TRBD1. The germline V gene has CDR1 KGHSH and CDR2 LQKENI. The CDR3 runs to 17 residues. With 2 bases clipped from V and 4 bases from J, the junction kept 11 bases outside the gene matches. Here the CDR3 reads CASSPRGQRKGYNEQFF. As DNA, the CDR3 is TGTGCCAGCTCACCAAGGGGGCAGCGTAAGGGGTACAATGAGCAGTTCTTC.

V usage is TRBV4-1 and J usage is TRBJ2-3, with a possible D match to TRBD1 (5 bases). The V gene lost 4 bases and the J gene lost 2 bases, with 16 bases spanning the gap. Germline assignment: CDR1 MGHRA and CDR2 YSYEKL. This CDR3 has 16 amino acids. The CDR3 nucleotides read TGCGCCAGCAGCCCGCAGGGTCCTCTTTCCACAGATACGCAGTATTTT. This translates into CASSPQGPLSTDTQYF.

The rearrangement uses TRBV7-8 and TRBJ1-1, with no clear D. Germline loops: CDR1 SGHVS, CDR2 FQNEAQ. V lost 1 base and J 4 bases, leaving 10 bases between the germline ends. The CDR3 is 14 residues long. The CDR3 protein is CASSLDMVVTEAFF. CDR3 DNA: TGTGCCAGCAGCTTAGACATGGTCGTCACTGAAGCTTTCTTT.

V is TRBV5-4 and J is TRBJ1-5; TRBD1 aligns across 9 bases. The CDR3 sequence is 14 residues long. V shed 4 bases, J shed 6 bases, and the junction held 5 bases outside the gene matches. Germline V lookup: CDR1 SGHNT, CDR2 YYREEE (reference sequence). CDR3 nucleotide sequence: TGTGCCAGCAGCCCCCCGGACAGGGGTCAGCCCCAGCATTTT. Amino acids: CASSPPDRGQPQHF. Looking up the rest from reference TRBV5-4 and TRBJ1-5 gives the full variable domain: ETGVTQSPTHLIKTRGQQVTLRCSSQSGHNTVSWYQQALGQGPQFIFQYYREEENGRGNFPPRFSGLQFPNYSSELNVNALELDDSALYLCASSPPDRGQPQHFGDGTRLSIL.

This clone appeared a single time. V and J are TRBV27 and TRBJ2-2; 8 bases line up with TRBD1. Germline CDR1 reads MNHEY; CDR2 reads SMNVEV (reference sequence). CDR3 length: 17 residues. J was trimmed by 1 base and V by 4 bases; bases with no gene match: 8. The DNA of the CDR3 is TGTGCCAGCAGTTATCCACGGGACAGGCTGAACACCGGGGAGCTGTTTTTT. Residues: CASSYPRDRLNTGELFF.

This chain joins TRBV20-1 and TRBJ2-1; 7 bases are a match to TRBD2. Trimming cost V 3 bases and J 3 bases; bases outside gene matches: 5. From germline, CDR1 is DFQATT and CDR2 SNEGSKA (reference sequence). This CDR3 region has 14 residues. CDR3 sequence (DNA): TGCAGTGCTAGTTCCCAGCGGGACTACAATGAGCAGTTCTTC. It yields the protein CSASSQRDYNEQFF.

This chain links TRBV2 with TRBJ1-1, with unresolved D. Trimming took 2 bases from V and 5 from J, leaving 12 bases between them. Germline-derived CDR1 and CDR2 are SNHLY and FYNNEI. The CDR3 sequence is 14 residues long. CDR3 bases: TGTGCCAGCAGTGAACCCCGGACGGGGACTGAAGCTTTCTTT. It translates to CASSEPRTGTEAFF.

The chain recombines TRBV19 with TRBJ1-2; D gene uncertain. CDR3 length equals 12 residues. Germline V lookup: CDR1 LNHDA, CDR2 SQIVND (reference sequence). V gave up 6 bases and J gave up 6 bases, with 11 bases separating them. The CDR3 DNA sequence: TGTGCCAGTAGGAACCGGGGTGATGGCTACACCTTC. Residues: CASRNRGDGYTF.

This chain uses TRBV12-5 with TRBJ1-1, with unresolved D. V gave up 1 base and J gave up 11 bases, with 17 bases separating them. The germline V gene has CDR1 LGHNT and CDR2 FRNRAP. CDR3 size: 14 residues. Written as DNA, the CDR3 is TGTGCTAGTGGTTTGGACCGGGGATCCAGCAGGGCTTTCTTT. This gives the protein CASGLDRGSSRAFF.

There are a few counts of this clone. This chain connects TRBV6-5 to TRBJ1-2, with D unclear. The CDR3 spans 14 residues. V dropped 0 bases and J dropped 4 bases, with 9 bases sitting between them. Looked up from germline, CDR1 is MNHEY and CDR2 is SVGAGI. CDR3: CASSYSSLIYGYTF. For the CDR3, the DNA is TGTGCCAGCAGTTACTCGAGTCTCATCTATGGCTACACCTTC.

The V and J genes are TRBV4-3 and TRBJ2-1; 14 bases line up with TRBD2. The J segment lost 12 bases and the V segment lost 5 bases, leaving 9 bases of the junction unmatched. In germline, CDR1 is LGHNA, CDR2 YSLEER. The CDR3 totals 15 residues. The CDR3: CASSKTGLAGEGQFF. CDR3 DNA sequence: TGCGCCAGCAGCAAGACGGGACTAGCGGGAGAGGGGCAGTTCTTC.

The V call is TRBV4-1, the J call TRBJ2-3, with D perhaps matching TRBD2 (7 bases). This CDR3 is 16 amino acids long. Deletions cut 1 base from V and 4 bases from J, with 15 bases between. Germline V gene lookup returns CDR1 MGHRA and CDR2 YSYEKL. DNA for the CDR3: TGCGCCAGCAGCCAAGGGGCCCGGGGGGCTTCAGATACGCAGTATTTT. Protein sequence: CASSQGARGASDTQYF.

The rearrangement links TRBV5-4 to TRBJ2-1; 12 bases match TRBD1. Germline V gives CDR1 SGHNT, CDR2 YYREEE (reference sequence). V shed 9 bases, J shed 6 bases, and the junction held 4 bases outside the gene matches. The CDR3 is 13 amino acids. The CDR3, as DNA: TGTGCCACGGGACAGGGGGCTGTCAATGAGCAGTTCTTC. Translating it yields CATGQGAVNEQFF.